The entry that follows covers one T cell receptor beta chain sequence. Its binding antigen is unknown. No much larger clonotype is one base removed from it; base qualities were not supplied. The junction carries 16 bases between V and J, which are trimmed by 5 bases and 2 bases respectively. The CDR3 holds 16 amino acids from the cysteine to the phenylalanine. Just the 48-base CDR3 DNA is kept, in frame starting at base 1. These data are taken from a study of blood T cell repertoires in COVID-19 (dated by TCRdb to 2018 to 2020). Broadly, across the study: Collaborator samples came from the United States, Italy and Spain and covered acute and convalescent phases of COVID-19. Where available, HLA class I and class II types were obtained from metadata supplied by the sample provider rather than from assay-based typing. The repertoires were made available in a free public database intended to serve as a resource for research on the immune response to SARS-CoV-2. Deeply sampled blood TCRbeta repertoires from subjects exposed to, actively infected with, or recovered from COVID-19 were included in the dataset. The samples were drawn from the first 160 participants of the ongoing ImmuneRACE study and from over a thousand subjects provided by 6 global collaborators. Nearly every sample came with metadata listing a de-identified subject ID, COVID-19 status, age in years and sex. The material from the prospective study consisted of cDNA or gDNA derived from T cells, B-cell-depleted T cells, or PBMCs.

TCRbeta CDR3 regions were amplified from genomic DNA by means of the immunoSEQ Assay, a bias-controlled multiplex PCR. In the paper's pipeline: Within the assay, amplification of reference gene primers was used to estimate how many nucleated cells each sample contained. To quantify the absolute abundance of each unique TCRbeta CDR3 rearrangement, sequence reads were collapsed and filtered. Productive Simpson clonality was computed per sample as the square root of Simpson's diversity index over productive rearrangements. What TCRdb holds here is the immuneACCESS table cut down to in-frame rearrangements. Part of the clones is not present; checked against another copy, under half of the missing clones reflect an unresolved V gene, and the others are unexplained. V and J calls and clone size follow that table, whereas D and trimming were derived from the DNA. This sample comprises more than 40,000 clones, around 90% of them detected only once. 3.5% to 4.5% of the sample comes from the top ten.

The paper's findings and limits, for the study overall: Clinical and demographic metadata were provided uncurated, with the amount varying by source and participant.

The collaborating institutions used their own protocols to collect whole blood in K2EDTA tubes. For TCRbeta analysis, collaborators shipped samples in one of three forms: frozen whole blood, isolated PBMCs, or DNA extracted from either of those sample types. In this chain, TRBV6-7 is recombined with TRBJ1-3, with the D gene not clear enough to name. TRBV6-7 is an open reading frame whose function is uncertain. This clonotype originated in a man aged 55 to 70 with acute or convalescent COVID-19. Input material: peripheral blood. This receptor carries the CDR3 CASSLESNTTGNTIYF. In nucleotide form, the sequence is TGTGCCAGCAGTCTAGAGTCGAACACCACTGGAAACACCATATATTTT.